This T cell receptor (beta chain) was obtained from a study of cytomegalovirus exposure and HLA in healthy donors. Findings of the study overall: A later analysis found that most CMV-associated TCR beta chains appeared HLA-restricted. A later analysis linked a missense variant in DCLRE1C to the trimming of TCR beta V and J genes. Reports showed the classifier diagnosing cytomegalovirus status with high specificity and sensitivity. Sequencing likely generated an artifact that appeared as a cluster of highly shared sequence variants.

As for this clone: Its antigen is not identified.

It was with 60 Vbeta and 13 Jbeta primers that the PCR ran. The protocol was immunoSEQ multiplex PCR, while the TCRdb copy is restricted to in-frame clones and leaves out a portion. This sample carries approximately 140,000 clones, around 82% of them seen once, and the ten largest clones take over 1.5%. The TCR originated in a boy aged 10-17 years in good health and CMV-seronegative. Sequenced material: PBMCs.

CDR3: CASSLRVRREDQETQYF. CDR3 bases: TGTGCCAGCAGCTTAAGGGTGAGGCGGGAGGACCAAGAGACCCAGTACTTC. The chain combines TRBV7-2 with TRBJ2-5, with 8 bases lining up with TRBD2. The germline V gene encodes CDR1 SGHTA and CDR2 FQGNSA. Trimming at V came to 2 bases and at J to 0 bases, leaving 8 bases not matched to a gene. The CDR3 is made up of 17 amino acids.